One and the same sample provided the 8 T cell receptor beta chains below, sequenced in a study of blood T cell repertoires in COVID-19. Sequencing used immunoSEQ multiplex PCR; TCRdb keeps in-frame clones, though not all of them. This sample has roughly 150,000 clones, with 70% to 85% found just once. Input material: peripheral blood. Receptors were obtained from a woman in her fifties or sixties with acute or convalescent COVID-19.

The V and J genes are TRBV6-2 or TRBV6-3 and TRBJ2-3; 8 nucleotides match TRBD2. This CDR3 spans 16 amino acids. CDR1 MNHEY and CDR2 SVGEGT come from the germline V gene. V shed 5 bases, J shed 6 bases, and the junction held 13 bases outside the gene matches. The CDR3 sequence is CASSAIAGTRLDTQYF. CDR3 DNA sequence: TGTGCCAGCAGTGCGATAGCGGGAACGCGGCTTGATACGCAGTATTTT.

This clone was observed a single time. V is TRBV7-2 and J is TRBJ2-7; weak D call: TRBD1 (7 bases). Germline values: CDR1 SGHTA, CDR2 FQGNSA. With 1 base removed from V and 2 bases from J, the gap between germline ends came to 9 bases. CDR3 size: 14 residues. Here the CDR3 DNA reads TGTGCCAGCAGCTTAGTCAGGGGGGCCTACGAGCAGTACTTC. Encoded protein: CASSLVRGAYEQYF.

The chain employs TRBV5-6 and TRBJ2-7, with D perhaps matching TRBD2 (5 bases). CDR3 length: 16 residues. Germline V gene data show CDR1 as SGHDT and CDR2 as YYEEEE. The germline V and J ends were trimmed by 0 bases and 0 bases, with 13 bases remaining between them. The CDR3 region has the DNA TGTGCCAGCAGCTTGGACCCGGACTCCTACTCCTACGAGCAGTACTTC. This translates into CASSLDPDSYSYEQYF.

The J gene is TRBJ2-1, the V gene TRBV18; weak D call: TRBD2 (6 bases). V lost 2 bases, J lost 6 bases, and 14 bases lay in between. This CDR3 is built from 15 residues. CDR1 is KGHSH and CDR2 is LQKENI in the germline V gene. The CDR3 region has the DNA TGTGCCAGCTCACCATACAACTCCGGGAGCAATGAGCAGTTCTTC. This translates into CASSPYNSGSNEQFF.

The J gene is TRBJ1-4, the V gene TRBV3-1 (or the pseudogene TRBV3-2), with a possible D match to TRBD1 (6 bases). V was shortened by 11 bases and J by 7 bases, with 14 bases between the two germline ends. Germline CDR1 reads LGHDT; CDR2 reads YNNKEL (reference sequence). The CDR3 has 12 residues. This CDR3 reads CARGGAGEKLFF. The CDR3 nucleotides are TGTGCCCGCGGGGGGGCGGGTGAAAAACTGTTTTTT.

This clone has a single count. The V gene is TRBV30, the J gene TRBJ2-7; D is perhaps TRBD1 (7 bases). The CDR3 has 16 residues. Looked up from germline, CDR1 is GTSNPN and CDR2 is SVGIG (reference sequence). The V and J ends lost 6 bases and 4 bases respectively, with 25 bases between them. The CDR3 here is CACSEGGTGVGYEQYF. CDR3 bases: TGTGCCTGTTCCGAGGGGGGTACAGGGGTTGGTTACGAGCAGTACTTC.

This clone was observed a handful of times. V and J are TRBV5-1 and TRBJ1-4, with D possibly being TRBD1 (6 bases). Germline loops: CDR1 SGHRS, CDR2 YFSETQ. CDR3 length: 16 amino acids. Between the trimmed V and J ends, which lost 4 bases and 2 bases, there was a span of 15 bases. As DNA, the CDR3 is TGCGCCAGCAGCCCAAGACAGGAAAGGACTAATGAAAAACTGTTTTTT. Encoded protein: CASSPRQERTNEKLFF.

V is TRBV28 and J is TRBJ2-7, with 7 bases that match TRBD1. With V trimmed by 3 bases and J by 3 bases, 8 bases remained unmatched. Germline lookup yields CDR1 MDHEN and CDR2 SYDVKM. There are 15 residues in the CDR3. This CDR3 is CASSFGQVRIYEQYF. Written as DNA, the CDR3 is TGTGCCAGCAGTTTTGGACAGGTCCGAATCTACGAGCAGTACTTC.